A selection of T cell receptor beta chains follows, all from one sample in a study of T-cell memory formation after mild COVID-19. MiXCR was run by TCRdb on the 5' RACE reads, yielding one entry per CDR3 protein. This sample has a few hundred thousand distinct CDR3 sequences; 25% to 30% occur once, and the top ten carry about 13%. Sequences were obtained from PBMCs or a T cell subset sorted from them (not recorded which). All receptors derive from an adult woman who had mild COVID-19 (a few samples of this study predate the infection). Cell type and time point are not known. The conserved cysteine and the conserved F or W are not part of the CDR3 here. Clone size appears in some rows only: once, few, many, or a class for an expanded clone.

TRBV15	.	ATSRGQGRDYGYT
TRBV7-9	.	ASSRTGRAEAF
TRBV25-1	.	ASSDWRGDKGTDTQY
TRBV5-1	.	ASRRRPTSTDTQY
TRBV9	few	ASTPGTGDYGYT
TRBV20-1	.	SARDQNRHLPREGYT
TRBV2	.	ASTHDSGYQETQY
TRBV5-1	.	ASFRDRQYNEQF
TRBV30	.	AWSNIYNEQF
TRBV5-1	few	ASSLLDSAETQY
TRBV20-1	.	SARWEWDEKLF
TRBV11-3	.	ASSTMGLPSTDTQY
TRBV11-2	few	ASSDWTGTDTQY
TRBV5-1	few	ASSLQGGRHTDTQY
TRBV6-4	.	ASSDSWNTGELF
TRBV5-4	few	ASSLPRGGQRETQY
TRBV12-3/TRBV12-4	.	ASCSGPRDTGELF
TRBV20-1	few	SARDRVAGEMSYEQY
TRBV7-9	few	ASSLGGLSRYNEQF
TRBV5-6	.	ASSFPRADTQY
TRBV5-1	many	ASSLAGQSYEQY
TRBV12-3/TRBV12-4	.	ASSGPGNLNYGYT
TRBV7-2	few	ASSRGAGTGELF
TRBV7-6	few	ASSLRQGPQH
TRBV11-1	.	ASSLAPTYTGELF
TRBV5-1	.	ASSSGGLAGAYEQY
TRBV3-1	.	ASSQAGTVWGNQPQH
TRBV15	few	ATSRGSNTGELF
TRBV3-1	.	ASSQGPLEGPYGYT
TRBV20-1	.	SGSRSRGSYNEQF
TRBV4-2	.	ASSQVGFQSRRESTDTQY
TRBV24-1	.	ATGTSGDTDTQY
TRBV7-9	few	ASSGRTVFGQY
TRBV24-1	many	ATSDPGQGSNEQF
TRBV28	.	ASSPMGLAGADEQY
TRBV30	.	AWSGQYNEKLF
TRBV7-9	few	ASSFIGTATGNTIY
TRBV5-1	many	ASRPGGTTDTQY
TRBV5-5	.	ASSLGDRGRMNTEAF
TRBV7-6	.	ASSFFGPPGREKLF
TRBV11-2	.	ASNGLAFYEQY
TRBV19	.	ASSAGYRVEQF
TRBV18	.	ASSPEWLVSTEAF
TRBV3-1	.	ASSQDTAAAGNSPLH
TRBV20-1	.	SARKSGNTGELF
TRBV30	.	AWDHSGTNEQY
TRBV29-1	.	SVSKGMNTEAF
TRBV7-9	.	ASSPYPLGASGSSDTQY
TRBV24-1	.	ATSDLRQGEQF
TRBV2	.	ASRNSGTRGTEAF
TRBV10-3	.	AISPRQGRETEAF
TRBV12-3/TRBV12-4	.	ASSPLGDLSFETQY
TRBV6-1	.	ASLRNGEKLF
TRBV12-3/TRBV12-4	many	ASSLGTEGTQPQH